This T cell receptor beta chain was identified in a study of cytomegalovirus exposure and HLA in healthy donors. Study conclusions and caveats: It was reported that the classifier diagnosed cytomegalovirus status with high specificity and sensitivity in both the original and validation cohorts.

The PCR was carried out with 60 Vbeta primers and 13 Jbeta primers. The data were produced by immunoSEQ multiplex PCR, yet TCRdb's version contains in-frame clones alone and is incomplete. The table lists 55,000 to 75,000 clones, 70% to 85% of them singletons. V was cut by 6 bases and J by 7 bases, with 18 bases left in between. CDR1 and CDR2 (germline): MNHNS, SASEGT. This CDR3 has 14 residues. This clone turned up a few times. Antigen unknown. The V and J genes are TRBV6-1 and TRBJ1-2; D is perhaps TRBD1 (5 bases). Sample: PBMCs. The source of this sequence is a girl aged 5-17 years in good health and CMV-seropositive. The CDR3 loop is CASRDNPREGGYTF. The CDR3 DNA sequence: TGTGCCAGCAGAGACAACCCCAGGGAGGGTGGCTACACCTTC.